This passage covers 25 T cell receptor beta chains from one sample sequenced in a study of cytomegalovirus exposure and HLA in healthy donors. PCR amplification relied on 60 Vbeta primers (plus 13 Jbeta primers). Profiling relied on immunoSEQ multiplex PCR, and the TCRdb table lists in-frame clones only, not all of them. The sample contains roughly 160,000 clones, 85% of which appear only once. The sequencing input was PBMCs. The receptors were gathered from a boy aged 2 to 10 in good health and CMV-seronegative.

The CDR3 region has the DNA TGTGCCAGCAGGGAAACAGGGATGAGCACGAATTCACCCCTCCACTTT. Translated: CASRETGMSTNSPLHF. This rearrangement joins TRBV2 to TRBJ1-6; tentative D call: TRBD1 (6 bases). The CDR3 runs 16 residues. CDR1 is SNHLY and CDR2 is FYNNEI in the germline V gene. V lost 6 bases and J 7 bases, leaving 19 bases between the germline ends.

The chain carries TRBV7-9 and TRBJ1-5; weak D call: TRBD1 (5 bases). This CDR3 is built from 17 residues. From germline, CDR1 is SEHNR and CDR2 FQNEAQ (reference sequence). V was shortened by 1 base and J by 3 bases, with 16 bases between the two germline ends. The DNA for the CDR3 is TGTGCCAGCAGCTTAGTTGAGGCGGGGGAGGACAATCAGCCCCAGCATTTT. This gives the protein CASSLVEAGEDNQPQHF.

The CDR3 nucleotides read TGTGCCACCAGCAGAGGGGGGGGTGGGGGGCGACTAGCGGGACCCTACGAGCAGTACTTC. This encodes CATSRGGGGGRLAGPYEQYF. The rearrangement uses TRBV15 and TRBJ2-7; 11 bases agree with TRBD2. V lost 1 base and J lost 2; bases outside the gene matches: 16. This CDR3 has 20 amino acids. Germline assignment: CDR1 LNHNV and CDR2 YYDKDF (reference sequence).

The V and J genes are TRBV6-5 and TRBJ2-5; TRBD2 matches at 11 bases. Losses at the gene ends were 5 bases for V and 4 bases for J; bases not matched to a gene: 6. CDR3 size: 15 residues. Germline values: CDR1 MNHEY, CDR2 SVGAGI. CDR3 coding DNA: TGTGCCAGCAGTATGTCCGGGACTAGCGGAGAGACCCAGTACTTC. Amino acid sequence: CASSMSGTSGETQYF.

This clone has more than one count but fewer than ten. The CDR3 is CASSEPIGGATGYTF. In DNA, the CDR3 is TGCGCCAGCAGTGAGCCGATAGGGGGCGCGACTGGCTACACCTTC. V is TRBV10-2 and J is TRBJ1-2, with TRBD1 identical over 7 bases. The CDR3 length is 15 residues. The trim removed 2 bases at V and 7 bases at J, leaving 10 bases unmatched. From germline, CDR1 is WSHSY and CDR2 SAAADI.

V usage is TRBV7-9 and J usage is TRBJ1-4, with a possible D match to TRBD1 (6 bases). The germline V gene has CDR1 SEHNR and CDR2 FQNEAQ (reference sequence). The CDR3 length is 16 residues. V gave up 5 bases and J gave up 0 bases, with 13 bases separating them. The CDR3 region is CASSHTTGATNEKLFF. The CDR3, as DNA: TGTGCCAGCAGCCATACGACAGGCGCAACTAATGAAAAACTGTTTTTT.

The CDR3, as DNA: TGTGCCAGCAGTTACACTCGTTACACAGATACGCAGTATTTT. Encoded protein: CASSYTRYTDTQYF. This sequence joins TRBV6-6 and TRBJ2-3; D unclear. CDR3 length equals 14 residues. V dropped 2 bases and J dropped 2 bases, with 8 bases sitting between them. Germline CDR1 MNHNY, CDR2 SVGAGI (reference sequence).

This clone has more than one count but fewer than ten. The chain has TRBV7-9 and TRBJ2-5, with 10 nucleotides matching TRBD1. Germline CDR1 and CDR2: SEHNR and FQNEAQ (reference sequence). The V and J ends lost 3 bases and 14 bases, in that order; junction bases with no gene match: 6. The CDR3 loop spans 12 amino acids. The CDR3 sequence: CASSFRDRGHYF. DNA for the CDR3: TGTGCCAGCAGCTTCCGGGACAGGGGCCATTACTTC.

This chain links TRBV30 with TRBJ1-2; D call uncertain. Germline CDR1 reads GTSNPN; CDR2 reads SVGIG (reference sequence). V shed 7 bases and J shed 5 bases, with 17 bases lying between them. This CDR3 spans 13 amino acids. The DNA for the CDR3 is TGTGCCTCGGGTACCTCGATGAAGTATGGCTACACCTTC. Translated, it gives CASGTSMKYGYTF.

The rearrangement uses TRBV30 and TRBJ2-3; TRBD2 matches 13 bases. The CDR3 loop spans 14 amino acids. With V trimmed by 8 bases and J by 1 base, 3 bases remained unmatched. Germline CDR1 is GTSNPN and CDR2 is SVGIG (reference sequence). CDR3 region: CALGLAGGTDTQYF. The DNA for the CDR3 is TGTGCCCTCGGACTAGCGGGGGGCACAGATACGCAGTATTTT. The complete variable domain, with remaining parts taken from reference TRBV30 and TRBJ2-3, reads SQTIHQWPATLVQPVGSPLSLECTVEGTSNPNLYWYRQAAGRGLQLLFYSVGIGQISSEVPQNLSASRPQDRQFILSSKKLLLSDSGFYLCALGLAGGTDTQYFGPGTRLTVL.

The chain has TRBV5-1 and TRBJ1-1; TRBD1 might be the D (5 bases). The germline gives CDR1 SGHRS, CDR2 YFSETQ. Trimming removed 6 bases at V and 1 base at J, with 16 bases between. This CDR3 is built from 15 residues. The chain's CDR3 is CASNVAGPGNTEAFF. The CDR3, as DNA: TGCGCCAGCAACGTTGCGGGACCGGGGAACACTGAAGCTTTCTTT.

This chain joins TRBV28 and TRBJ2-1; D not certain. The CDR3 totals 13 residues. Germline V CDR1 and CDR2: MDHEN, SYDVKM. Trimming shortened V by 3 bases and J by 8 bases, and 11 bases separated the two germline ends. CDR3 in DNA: TGTGCCAGCAGTTTCCGCCCCGGTGATGAGCAGTTCTTC. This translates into CASSFRPGDEQFF.

The CDR3 sequence: CASLTSERTDTQYF. CDR3 sequence (DNA): TGTGCCAGCTTAACTAGCGAGCGCACAGATACGCAGTATTTT. V and J are TRBV5-6 and TRBJ2-3, with 7 bases identical to TRBD2. V dropped 7 bases and J dropped 1; count of bases not matched to a gene: 6. Germline CDR1 reads SGHDT; CDR2 reads YYEEEE. The CDR3 is made up of 14 amino acids.

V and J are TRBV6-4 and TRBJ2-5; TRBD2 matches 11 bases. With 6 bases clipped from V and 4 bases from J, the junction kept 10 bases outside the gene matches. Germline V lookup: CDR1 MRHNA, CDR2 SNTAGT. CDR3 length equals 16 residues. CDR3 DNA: TGTGCCAGCAGCTCACTAGCGGGAGACCCGTTAGAGACCCAGTACTTC. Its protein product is CASSSLAGDPLETQYF.

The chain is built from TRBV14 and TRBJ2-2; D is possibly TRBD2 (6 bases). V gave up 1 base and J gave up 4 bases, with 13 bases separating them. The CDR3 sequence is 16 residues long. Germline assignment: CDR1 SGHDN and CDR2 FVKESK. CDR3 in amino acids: CASSQAAGSFTGELFF. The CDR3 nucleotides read TGTGCCAGCAGCCAAGCCGCGGGATCTTTCACCGGGGAGCTGTTTTTT.

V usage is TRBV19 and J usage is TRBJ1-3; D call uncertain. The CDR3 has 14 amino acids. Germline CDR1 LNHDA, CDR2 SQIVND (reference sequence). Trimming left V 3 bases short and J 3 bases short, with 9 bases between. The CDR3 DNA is TGTGCCAGTAGTATCGCCAGGCTTGGAAACACCATATATTTT. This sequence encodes CASSIARLGNTIYF. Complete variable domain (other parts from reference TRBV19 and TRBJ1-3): DGGITQSPKYLFRKEGQNVTLSCEQNLNHDAMYWYRQDPGQGLRLIYYSQIVNDFQKGDIAEGYSVSREKKESFPLTVTSAQKNPTAFYLCASSIARLGNTIYFGEGSWLTVV.

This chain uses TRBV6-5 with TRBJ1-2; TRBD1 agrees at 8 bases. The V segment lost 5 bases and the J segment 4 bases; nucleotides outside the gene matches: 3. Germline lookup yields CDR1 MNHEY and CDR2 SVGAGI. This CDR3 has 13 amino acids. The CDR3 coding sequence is TGTGCCAGCAGTGCAGGGGGCCCCTATGGCTACACCTTC. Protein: CASSAGGPYGYTF.

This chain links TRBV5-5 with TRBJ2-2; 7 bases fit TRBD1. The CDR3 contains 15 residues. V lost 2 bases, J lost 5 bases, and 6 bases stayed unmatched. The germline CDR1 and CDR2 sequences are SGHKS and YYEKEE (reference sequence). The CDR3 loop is CASSFNYRGTGELFF. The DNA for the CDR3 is TGTGCCAGCAGCTTTAACTACAGGGGTACCGGGGAGCTGTTTTTT.

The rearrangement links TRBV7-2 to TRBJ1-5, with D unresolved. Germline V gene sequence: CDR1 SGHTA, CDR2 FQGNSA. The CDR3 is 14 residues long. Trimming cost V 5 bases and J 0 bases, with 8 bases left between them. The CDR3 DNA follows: TGTGCCAGCAGCACCCAACTTAGCAATCAGCCCCAGCATTTT. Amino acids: CASSTQLSNQPQHF. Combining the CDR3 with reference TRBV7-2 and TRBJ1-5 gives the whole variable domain GAGVSQSPSNKVTEKGKDVELRCDPISGHTALYWYRQSLGQGLEFLIYFQGNSAPDKSGLPSDRFSAERTGGSVSTLTIQRTQQEDSAVYLCASSTQLSNQPQHFGDGTRLSIL.

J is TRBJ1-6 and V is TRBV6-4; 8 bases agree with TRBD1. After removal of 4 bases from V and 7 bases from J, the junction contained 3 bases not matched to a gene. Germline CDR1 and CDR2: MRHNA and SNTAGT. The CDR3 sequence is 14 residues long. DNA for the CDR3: TGTGCCAGCAGTGTACAGGGGGACAATTCACCCCTCCACTTT. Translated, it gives CASSVQGDNSPLHF.

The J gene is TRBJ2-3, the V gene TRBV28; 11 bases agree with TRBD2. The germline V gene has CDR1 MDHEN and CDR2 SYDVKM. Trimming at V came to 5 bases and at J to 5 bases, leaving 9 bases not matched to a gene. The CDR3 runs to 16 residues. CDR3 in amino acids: CASSTLLAGGEDTQYF. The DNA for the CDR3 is TGTGCCAGCAGTACCCTGCTAGCGGGGGGAGAAGATACGCAGTATTTT.

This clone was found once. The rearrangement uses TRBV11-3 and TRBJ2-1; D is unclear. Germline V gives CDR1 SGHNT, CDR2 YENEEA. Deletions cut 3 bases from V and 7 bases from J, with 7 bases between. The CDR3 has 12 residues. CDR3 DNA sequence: TGTGCCAGCAGCTTTTCTAGAAATGAGCAGTTCTTC. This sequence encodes CASSFSRNEQFF.

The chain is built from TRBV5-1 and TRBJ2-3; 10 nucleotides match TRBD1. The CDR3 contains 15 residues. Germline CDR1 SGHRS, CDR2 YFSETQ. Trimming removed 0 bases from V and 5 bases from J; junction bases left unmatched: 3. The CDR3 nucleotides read TGCGCCAGCAGCTTGGGACAGGGGGCGCGAGATACGCAGTATTTT. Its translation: CASSLGQGARDTQYF.

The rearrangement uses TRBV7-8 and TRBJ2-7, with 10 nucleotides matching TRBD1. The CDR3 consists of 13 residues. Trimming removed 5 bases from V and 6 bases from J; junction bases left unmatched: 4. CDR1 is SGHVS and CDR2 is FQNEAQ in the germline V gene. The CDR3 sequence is CASSDRGRREQYV. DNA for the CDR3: TGTGCCAGCAGCGACAGGGGGCGCCGCGAGCAGTACGTC.

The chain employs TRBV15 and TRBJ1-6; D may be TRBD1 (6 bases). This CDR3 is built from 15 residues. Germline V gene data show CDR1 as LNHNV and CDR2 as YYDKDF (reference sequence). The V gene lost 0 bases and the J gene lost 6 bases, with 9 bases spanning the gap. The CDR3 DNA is TGTGCCACCAGCAGAGACCGGGGGGCTAATTCACCCCTCCACTTT. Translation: CATSRDRGANSPLHF.